This T cell receptor (beta chain) is from a study of lung T cells in sarcoidosis with Löfgren's syndrome. Study-wide results and caveats: TRAV12-1 and TRBV2 were reportedly most expanded in Löfgren's patients. Shared TRAV12-1 and TRBV2 CDR3 motifs were reported across several patients.

Of note for this clonotype: Its antigen is undetermined.

Trimming pared 7 bases from V and 3 bases from J, leaving 20 bases between. The CDR3 is made up of 15 amino acids. Germline lookup yields CDR1 DFQATT and CDR2 SNEGSKA (reference sequence). TCRdb re-called the reads with MiXCR, one entry per CDR3 protein. The table records some 380 distinct CDR3 sequences, about 24% of them present only once. The V and J genes are TRBV20-1 and TRBJ2-3; D unresolved. The receptor was derived from a human donor with sarcoidosis (Löfgren's syndrome or another form), or a control subject (not recorded which). The sample was CD4+ T cells from bronchoalveolar lavage. CDR3 coding DNA: TGCAGTGTAATATATGATCGGAGAAATACAGATACGCAGTATTTT. This gives the protein CSVIYDRRNTDTQYF.